These 27 T cell receptor beta chains came from one sample sequenced in a study of blood T cells in healthy people across ages. Primers used in a second PCR of about 6 to 11 cycles were a sample-barcoded 5' primer and a J-beta primer mix. TCRdb used MiXCR to reprocess the 5' RACE reads, holding one entry per CDR3 protein. The profile covers approximately 820,000 distinct CDR3 sequences, with roughly 44% appearing a single time and about a fifth taken by the ten largest. The material sequenced was blood. The receptor source for this set is a man aged 60 to 75 in good health.

The chain couples TRBV4-3 to TRBJ2-3, with D perhaps matching TRBD2 (6 bases). The CDR3 loop spans 18 amino acids. V lost 0 bases, J lost 0 bases, and 16 bases lay in between. Germline-derived CDR1 and CDR2 are LGHNA and YSLEER. CDR3 residues: CASSQDGRSMASTDTQYF. The CDR3 bases are TGCGCCAGCAGCCAAGATGGGAGGAGCATGGCTAGCACAGATACGCAGTATTTT.

The chain joins TRBV4-3 to TRBJ2-5; tentatively, D is TRBD1 (5 bases). Gene TRBJ2-7 matches the end of the DNA better, so the J call may be wrong. CDR1 LGHNA and CDR2 YSLEER come from the germline V gene. The CDR3 extends over 13 amino acids. The DNA for the CDR3 is TGCGCCAGCAGCCAAGTCGCAGGGAACGAGCAGTACTTC. It codes for CASSQVAGNEQYF.

About this clonotype: An end of the junction does not agree with germline; a read error may underlie this. This CDR3 reads CAISESQFPGELFF. In nucleotides, the CDR3 is TGCGCCATCAGTGAGTCTCAGTTTCCCGGGGAGCTGTTTTTT. This chain links TRBV10-3 with TRBJ2-2; D unclear. The CDR3 spans 14 residues. The V gene's germline CDR1 is ENHRY and CDR2 SYGVKD.

J is TRBJ2-4 and V is TRBV5-6, with 12 bases that match TRBD2. The J call may be incorrect, as the DNA end agrees better with TRBJ2-7. Per the germline V gene, CDR1 is SGHDT and CDR2 is YYEEEE. The CDR3 is made up of 18 amino acids. The CDR3 is CASSSWTSGILGPYEQYF. DNA of the CDR3: TGTGCCAGCAGCTCCTGGACTAGCGGGATCCTAGGTCCGTACGAGCAGTACTTC.

This clonotype was recorded a few times. The J gene is TRBJ2-7, the V gene TRBV5-1, with D perhaps matching TRBD1 (6 bases). The CDR3 extends over 15 amino acids. Per the germline V gene, CDR1 is SGHRS and CDR2 is YFSETQ. V lost 1 base, J lost 2 bases, and 13 bases lay in between. The CDR3 here is CASSLMSGDPYEQYF. The CDR3 bases are TGCGCCAGCAGCTTGATGTCAGGGGACCCCTACGAGCAGTACTTC.

This chain uses TRBV2 with TRBJ1-5; a possible D gene is TRBD1 (6 bases). V was trimmed by 7 bases and J by 6 bases, leaving 13 bases between them. Germline values: CDR1 SNHLY, CDR2 FYNNEI. This CDR3 comprises 13 residues. The DNA of the CDR3 is TGTGCCAGCATGGGCAGGGGCTCTCAGCCCCAGCATTTT. Translated, it gives CASMGRGSQPQHF. The full variable domain, completed using reference TRBV2 and TRBJ1-5, is EPEVTQTPSHQVTQMGQEVILRCVPISNHLYFYWYRQILGQKVEFLVSFYNNEISEKSEIFDDQFSVERPDGSNFTLKIRSTKLEDSAMYFCASMGRGSQPQHFGDGTRLSIL.

The chain joins TRBV29-1 to TRBJ2-5; D is possibly TRBD2 (6 bases). Germline-derived CDR1 and CDR2 are SQVTM and ANQGSEA. V was shortened by 7 bases and J by 11 bases, with 17 bases between the two germline ends. The CDR3 is made up of 11 amino acids. The CDR3 sequence is CSATTGSEQYF. The CDR3 DNA sequence: TGCAGCGCTACTACCGGGAGTGAGCAGTACTTC.

This clonotype showed up many times. The chain uses TRBV29-1 and TRBJ2-6; D is unresolved. V was pared by 4 bases and J by 2 bases, with 6 bases between. The CDR3 consists of 13 residues. Germline V gene data show CDR1 as SQVTM and CDR2 as ANQGSEA. Written as DNA, the CDR3 is TGCAGCGTTGGGGTTACTGGGGCCAACGTCCTGACTTTC. Translating gives CSVGVTGANVLTF.

This clonotype has only a few counts. This chain connects TRBV6-6 to TRBJ2-5, with 9 bases identical to TRBD1. Germline V gene sequence: CDR1 MNHNY, CDR2 SVGAGI (reference sequence). This CDR3 region has 14 residues. Trimming removed 4 bases from V and 4 bases from J; junction bases left unmatched: 4. For the CDR3, the DNA is TGTGCCAGCAGTTCGACAGGGGGAGTAGAGACCCAGTACTTC. Protein: CASSSTGGVETQYF.

The count of this clonotype is one. J is TRBJ2-2 and V is TRBV4-2; D possibly corresponds to TRBD1 (8 bases). Trimming removed 4 bases from V and 3 bases from J, with 15 bases in between. CDR1 is LGHNA, CDR2 YNFKEQ, per germline. The CDR3 has 16 amino acids. CDR3 protein: CASSPRTGRDTGELFF. The CDR3 bases are TGTGCCAGCAGCCCCCGGACAGGGAGGGACACCGGGGAGCTGTTTTTT.

The sample holds a few counts of this clonotype. The V call is TRBV4-2, the J call TRBJ2-1; D is ambiguous. CDR1 and CDR2 from the germline V gene are LGHNA and YNFKEQ. CDR3 length equals 14 residues. Between the trimmed V and J ends, which lost 1 base and 9 bases, there was a span of 13 bases. This CDR3 is CASSQGVSRFEQFF. The DNA for the CDR3 is TGTGCCAGCAGCCAAGGAGTTTCTCGTTTTGAGCAGTTCTTC.

This clonotype was detected only a few times. The chain links TRBV4-1 to TRBJ2-1; TRBD2 matches at 14 bases. The CDR3 runs to 19 residues. V lost 4 bases and J lost 6; bases outside the gene matches: 14. The germline V gene encodes CDR1 MGHRA and CDR2 YSYEKL. CDR3 DNA: TGCGCCAGCAGCCTACGACTAGCGGGGGGGCCGGTTGTAGGCAATGAGCAGTTCTTC. It yields the protein CASSLRLAGGPVVGNEQFF.

This clonotype was picked up one time. The rearrangement links TRBV25-1 to TRBJ1-2, with a weak D call TRBD1 (6 bases). Trimming cost V 6 bases and J 6 bases, with 17 bases left between them. The germline V gene has CDR1 MGHDK and CDR2 SYGVNS. The CDR3 runs 14 residues. The CDR3: CASRPGGGAHGYTF. The CDR3 bases are TGTGCCAGCAGACCCGGCGGGGGGGCGCATGGCTACACCTTC.

Details on this clonotype: The junction does not match germline at one end; this may be a read error. This chain connects TRBV9 to TRBJ2-1; D might be TRBD2 (5 bases). Germline V lookup: CDR1 SGDLS, CDR2 YYNGEE. This CDR3 has 13 amino acids. This CDR3 is CASSATDYNERYF. The CDR3 nucleotides read TGTGCCAGCAGCGCCACAGATTACAATGAGCGGTACTTC.

The chain is built from TRBV20-1 and TRBJ1-1, with no clear D. In germline, CDR1 is DFQATT, CDR2 SNEGSKA (reference sequence). There are 15 residues in the CDR3. Trimming took 0 bases from V and 2 from J, leaving 13 bases between them. CDR3 sequence: CSARDLEQSNTEAFF. The CDR3, as DNA: TGCAGTGCTAGAGATCTGGAACAGTCAAACACTGAAGCTTTCTTT.

V is TRBV5-4 and J is TRBJ2-1; 9 bases are shared with TRBD2. Trimming cost V 3 bases and J 10 bases; bases outside gene matches: 11. This CDR3 comprises 15 residues. Germline loops: CDR1 SGHNT, CDR2 YYREEE (reference sequence). CDR3 nucleotide sequence: TGTGCCAGCAGCTATTTCGGACTAGCGTCCTACGAGCAGTTCTTC. Translation gives CASSYFGLASYEQFF. The full variable domain, completed using reference TRBV5-4 and TRBJ2-1, is ETGVTQSPTHLIKTRGQQVTLRCSSQSGHNTVSWYQQALGQGPQFIFQYYREEENGRGNFPPRFSGLQFPNYSSELNVNALELDDSALYLCASSYFGLASYEQFFGPGTRLTVL.

This clonotype was detected a few times. V usage is TRBV5-1 and J usage is TRBJ1-1; D is uncertain. This CDR3 region has 13 residues. Germline values: CDR1 SGHRS, CDR2 YFSETQ. The ends were cut back, 2 bases at V and 5 bases at J, with 10 bases in the middle. CDR3 residues: CASSFEGGTEAFF. In DNA form, the CDR3 reads TGCGCCAGCAGCTTTGAAGGAGGGACTGAAGCTTTCTTT.

This chain uses TRBV7-2 with TRBJ1-2; D gene ambiguous. V gave up 5 bases and J gave up 3 bases, with 25 bases separating them. The germline V gene encodes CDR1 SGHTA and CDR2 FQGNSA. The CDR3 loop spans 18 amino acids. The DNA for the CDR3 is TGTGCCAGCAGCGCAGTAGCAGCCAGCTACGAGCAGTACTATGGCTACACCTTC. Amino acids: CASSAVAASYEQYYGYTF.

V usage is TRBV4-3 and J usage is TRBJ2-7; D not resolved. The CDR3 has 15 residues. CDR1 is LGHNA and CDR2 is YSLEER in the germline V gene. V lost 0 bases to trimming and J lost 2 bases, with 11 bases between them. Written as DNA, the CDR3 is TGCGCCAGCAGCCAAGATTCCGCTCCGACCTACGAGCAGTACTTC. Translated, it gives CASSQDSAPTYEQYF.

This clonotype was detected a few times. The rearrangement joins TRBV12-3 or TRBV12-4 to TRBJ2-2, with 10 bases matching TRBD1. This CDR3 spans 15 amino acids. V shed 8 bases and J 2 bases; nucleotides not matched to a gene: 5. CDR3 coding DNA: TGTGCCAGCTCCAGACAGGGGGCAAACACCGGGGAGCTGTTTTTT. This codes for CASSRQGANTGELFF.

The table lists this clonotype with a few counts. This chain connects TRBV4-3 to TRBJ1-6; D remains unclear. Germline V gene lookup returns CDR1 LGHNA and CDR2 YSLEER. The CDR3 has 17 residues. V lost 0 bases and J 7 bases, leaving 16 bases between the germline ends. CDR3 in DNA: TGCGCCAGCAGCCAAGAACGGTGGCAGACACTAAATTCACCCCTCCACTTT. It codes for CASSQERWQTLNSPLHF.

The chain employs TRBV15 and TRBJ1-2; 7 nucleotides agree with TRBD1. V shed 0 bases, J shed 0 bases, and the junction held 4 bases outside the gene matches. The CDR3 consists of 16 residues. CDR1 LNHNV and CDR2 YYDKDF come from the germline V gene (reference sequence). CDR3 protein: CATSRDRQGSNYGYTF. The CDR3, as DNA: TGTGCCACCAGCAGAGATCGACAGGGCTCTAACTATGGCTACACCTTC. Based on the CDR3 plus reference TRBV15 and TRBJ1-2, the full variable domain is DAMVIQNPRYQVTQFGKPVTLSCSQTLNHNVMYWYQQKSSQAPKLLFHYYDKDFNNEADTPDNFQSRRPNTSFCFLDIRSPGLGDTAMYLCATSRDRQGSNYGYTFGSGTRLTVV.

V usage is TRBV18 and J usage is TRBJ2-1; 8 nucleotides align to TRBD1. Germline-derived CDR1 and CDR2 are KGHSH and LQKENI. J lost 5 bases, V lost 4 bases, and 10 bases had no gene match. The CDR3 sequence is 16 residues long. The CDR3 DNA reads as TGTGCCAGCTCACTCCGACAGGGGTCGAGCAACAATGAGCAGTTCTTC. Translation: CASSLRQGSSNNEQFF.

This clonotype occurred a few times. This may arise from a read error, as a much more abundant clone is one base away. V usage is TRBV10-1 and J usage is TRBJ2-1, with 11 nucleotides matching TRBD2. Germline assignment: CDR1 WNHNN and CDR2 SYGVQD (reference sequence). CDR3 length equals 15 residues. CDR3 in DNA: TGCGCCGGCAGTTCCACTAGCGGGGGCCACAATGAGCAGTTCTTC. Its protein is CAGSSTSGGHNEQFF.

V gene TRBV10-3 combines with J gene TRBJ2-2, with D perhaps given as TRBD1 or TRBD2 (6 bases each). V was cut by 7 bases and J by 0 bases, with 9 bases left in between. Germline V gene lookup returns CDR1 ENHRY and CDR2 SYGVKD. The CDR3 spans 14 residues. The CDR3 loop is CAIMGGANTGELFF. For the CDR3, the DNA is TGTGCCATCATGGGGGGCGCGAACACCGGGGAGCTGTTTTTT.

This clonotype was detected only once. The chain couples TRBV25-1 to TRBJ1-1, with TRBD1 matching 9 bases. This CDR3 has 16 amino acids. The germline V gene encodes CDR1 MGHDK and CDR2 SYGVNS. Trimming removed 4 bases from V and 1 base from J; junction bases left unmatched: 7. The CDR3 DNA reads TGTGCCAGCAGTGGCCTGGACAGGGGCCAGAACACTGAAGCTTTCTTT. Protein sequence: CASSGLDRGQNTEAFF.

The chain employs TRBV6-1 and TRBJ2-3; the D gene is possibly TRBD1 (5 bases). The CDR3 runs to 15 residues. Germline values: CDR1 MNHNS, CDR2 SASEGT. V was shortened by 1 base and J by 3 bases, with 11 bases between the two germline ends. This CDR3 reads CASSEDKGRTDTQYF. CDR3 coding DNA: TGTGCCAGCAGTGAAGATAAGGGGCGGACAGATACGCAGTATTTT.